The 10 T cell receptor beta chains reported below all come from one sample, sequenced in a study of T cells in Graves' hyperthyroidism and ophthalmopathy. RNA transcripts provided the source from which TCR beta CDR3 regions were amplified. First-round RT-PCR targeting the TCR CDR3 was performed with the HTBI primer set. Using its own MiXCR run on the multiplex PCR reads, TCRdb lists one record per CDR3 protein. The top ten hold around 4.5% of the sample, which has fewer than 750,000 distinct CDR3 sequences, roughly 15% seen once. What was sequenced was blood. Every receptor here comes from a woman aged 40-49 years with Graves' ophthalmopathy.

This clonotype was recorded at least ten times. The rearrangement joins TRBV6-5 to TRBJ1-2; 11 nucleotides align to TRBD1. Per germline, CDR1 MNHEY and CDR2 SVGAGI. Losses at the gene ends were 4 bases for V and 10 bases for J; bases not matched to a gene: 8. This CDR3 comprises 14 residues. CDR3 sequence: CASSSGQGAMDYTF. CDR3 nucleotides: TGTGCCAGCAGTTCCGGACAGGGGGCTATGGACTACACCTTC.

This clonotype was seen many times. This chain links TRBV6-1 with TRBJ1-5, with D unclear. This CDR3 is built from 13 residues. Germline CDR1 MNHNS, CDR2 SASEGT. Between the trimmed V and J ends, which lost 0 bases and 10 bases, there was a span of 10 bases. CDR3 bases: TGTGCCAGCAGTGAAGCGCGCGAGGGTCCCCAGCATTTT. Translation: CASSEAREGPQHF.

This clonotype was seen a few times. This may arise from a read error, as a much more abundant clone is one base away. The V gene is TRBV2, the J gene TRBJ1-2; no reliable D call. The germline CDR1 and CDR2 sequences are SNHLY and FYNNEI. The CDR3 length is 13 residues. CDR3 residues: CAGSDAATYGYTF. In DNA, the CDR3 is TGTGCCGGCAGTGACGCGGCGACCTATGGCTACACCTTC.

This clonotype was observed many times. The V and J genes are TRBV11-2 and TRBJ2-5; D is possibly TRBD1 (6 bases). Germline values: CDR1 SGHAT, CDR2 FQNNGV. This CDR3 has 13 residues. Trimming shortened V by 7 bases and J by 5 bases, and 14 bases separated the two germline ends. As DNA, the CDR3 is TGTGCCAGCACCCCTGGGGGCGCCGAGACCCAGTACTTC. This translates into CASTPGGAETQYF. Full variable domain (outside the CDR3, taken from reference TRBV11-2 and TRBJ2-5): EAGVAQSPRYKIIEKRQSVAFWCNPISGHATLYWYQQILGQGPKLLIQFQNNGVVDDSQLPKDRFSAERLKGVDSTLKIQPAKLEDSAVYLCASTPGGAETQYFGPGTRLLVL.

This clonotype was picked up many times. This chain joins TRBV20-1 and TRBJ1-5; the D gene is possibly TRBD1 (5 bases). Trimming removed 0 bases from V and 4 bases from J, with 10 bases in between. CDR3 length equals 14 residues. The V gene's germline CDR1 is DFQATT and CDR2 SNEGSKA (reference sequence). The chain's CDR3 is CSAREGAVNQPQHF. DNA of the CDR3: TGCAGTGCTAGAGAAGGGGCAGTGAATCAGCCCCAGCATTTT.

This clonotype was detected ten times or more. The chain has TRBV7-9 and TRBJ2-7; D is unresolved. The CDR3 runs 15 residues. V shed 5 bases and J shed 2 bases, with 16 bases lying between them. CDR1 and CDR2 from the germline V gene are SEHNR and FQNEAQ (reference sequence). The CDR3 region has the DNA TGTGCCAGCAGCCCCATGGGCAGGACCACCTACGAGCAGTACTTC. Translated: CASSPMGRTTYEQYF. Using reference TRBV7-9 and TRBJ2-7 for the parts outside the CDR3, the full variable domain is DTGVSQNPRHKITKRGQNVTFRCDPISEHNRLYWYRQTLGQGPEFLTYFQNEAQLEKSRLLSDRFSAERPKGSFSTLEIQRTEQGDSAMYLCASSPMGRTTYEQYFGPGTRLTVT.

V usage is TRBV12-3 or TRBV12-4 and J usage is TRBJ1-2; D call uncertain. With 6 bases removed from V and 0 bases from J, the gap between germline ends came to 17 bases. This CDR3 spans 16 amino acids. The CDR3: CASSLPSGLANYGYTF. The CDR3, as DNA: TGTGCCAGCAGCCTCCCTAGCGGCCTCGCTAACTATGGCTACACCTTC.

There are many counts of this clonotype. The chain has TRBV6-1 and TRBJ1-2; 8 nucleotides match TRBD1. J was trimmed by 0 bases and V by 2 bases; bases with no gene match: 8. Germline V gene data show CDR1 as MNHNS and CDR2 as SASEGT. This CDR3 region has 17 residues. The CDR3 DNA reads as TGTGCCAGCAGTGAATTTGGACAGGGACCGACTAACTATGGCTACACCTTC. Its protein is CASSEFGQGPTNYGYTF.

Ten or more counts support this clonotype. V gene TRBV28 combines with J gene TRBJ1-1; D not certain. V was pared by 8 bases and J by 5 bases, with 18 bases between. Germline V CDR1 and CDR2: MDHEN, SYDVKM. The CDR3 spans 14 residues. The CDR3 nucleotides are TGTGCCAGCGGAGTCTACGGCAAGGGAACTGAAGCTTTCTTT. This gives the protein CASGVYGKGTEAFF.

This clonotype was counted ten times or more. The chain has TRBV30 and TRBJ2-7, with a possible D match to TRBD1 (5 bases). The germline V and J ends were trimmed by 5 bases and 5 bases, with 19 bases remaining between them. The CDR3 runs to 14 residues. Germline CDR1 is GTSNPN and CDR2 is SVGIG (reference sequence). CDR3: CAWDQGSQKDEQYF. In nucleotides, the CDR3 is TGTGCCTGGGACCAGGGATCCCAAAAGGACGAGCAGTACTTC.